This TCR beta chain was documented in a study of shared T cell receptors in the human thymus. The CDR3 runs to 18 residues. CDR1 SGHTA and CDR2 FQGTGA come from the germline V gene. Losses at the gene ends were 2 bases for V and 0 bases for J; bases not matched to a gene: 1. Only in-frame clones appear in the TCRdb table, and some are missing; sequencing was by immunoSEQ multiplex PCR. Altogether 650,000 to 950,000 clones are present, roughly 85% being singletons, with the ten largest covering 0.0095% to 0.013%. The same data also contributed to another study, on human thymus T cells. That source adds: Thymus tissue for the work was resected from patients undergoing corrective heart surgery. Related research reported highly overlapping thymic repertoires among unrelated individuals.

The clonotype comes from a girl under three years old with a congenital heart defect. The chain couples TRBV7-3 to TRBJ2-2, with TRBD2 identical over 15 bases. The specimen was thymocytes. The CDR3 loop reads CASSLGTSGGPNTGELFF. CDR3 DNA sequence: TGTGCCAGCAGCTTAGGGACTAGCGGGGGGCCGAACACCGGGGAGCTGTTTTTT.